Listed here are 25 T cell receptor beta chains from one sample, sequenced in a study of CD8+CD57+ T cells in acquired aplastic anemia. The sequenced patients had an expansion of CD8+CD57+ cells seen by flow cytometry. The template used for profiling TCR beta VDJ and CDR3 was genomic DNA. MiXCR was run by TCRdb on the reads, yielding one entry per CDR3 protein. The sample has 200,000 or so distinct CDR3 sequences; less than 75% are singletons. The specimen sequenced was sorted CD4+, CD8+, or CD8+CD57+ T cells (not recorded which) from PBMCs. The receptors stem from a human donor with aplastic anemia.

This clonotype was recorded at least ten times. The chain recombines TRBV9 with TRBJ2-2; no clear D gene. Per the germline V gene, CDR1 is SGDLS and CDR2 is YYNGEE. The CDR3 contains 13 residues. Between the trimmed V and J ends, which lost 3 bases and 2 bases, there was a span of 5 bases. CDR3 nucleotide sequence: TGTGCCAGCAGCGCGCAAAACACCGGGGAGCTGTTTTTT. Protein sequence: CASSAQNTGELFF.

The genes are TRBV7-3 and TRBJ1-1; D might be TRBD1 (5 bases). This CDR3 region has 14 residues. The germline V and J ends were trimmed by 1 base and 4 bases, with 10 bases remaining between them. From germline, CDR1 is SGHTA and CDR2 FQGTGA. CDR3 in DNA: TGTGCCAGCAGCTTAAAGGGGTCGAGCACTGAAGCTTTCTTT. Protein sequence: CASSLKGSSTEAFF.

Worth noting for this clonotype: At one end the junction does not follow the germline gene, possibly because of a read error. The chain joins TRBV10-1 to TRBJ1-2, with D unresolved. Germline CDR1 is WNHNN and CDR2 is SYGVQD (reference sequence). The CDR3 has 12 residues. This CDR3 is CASIERGSRCTF. The CDR3 coding sequence is TGCGCCAGCATTGAGCGGGGTTCTCGCTGCACCTTC.

The chain joins TRBV24-1 to TRBJ2-3; TRBD1 matches 8 bases. The trim removed 3 bases at V and 4 bases at J, leaving 5 bases unmatched. The CDR3 has 15 amino acids. CDR1 KGHDR and CDR2 SFDVKD come from the germline V gene. The CDR3 is CATSDLGQGPDTQYF. For the CDR3, the DNA is TGTGCCACCAGTGATCTAGGACAGGGCCCAGATACGCAGTATTTT.

In the case of this clonotype: Germline and junction disagree at one end, which may indicate a read error. The DNA for the CDR3 is TGTGTCAGCAGCTTAGTAGGGACTCCCCAGTATTTT. Its translation: CVSSLVGTPQYF. The chain joins TRBV7-2 to TRBJ2-3; maybe TRBD2 (6 bases). CDR3 size: 12 residues. The germline gives CDR1 SGHTA, CDR2 FQGNSA.

This clonotype was observed at least ten times. The chain couples TRBV24-1 to TRBJ2-3; possibly TRBD2 for D (6 bases). Trimming stripped 6 bases from V and 2 bases from J, with 14 bases between. Germline CDR1 is KGHDR and CDR2 is SFDVKD. The CDR3 covers 15 residues. The CDR3 nucleotides are TGTGCCACCAGTTCAAGGACTACCGACACAGATACGCAGTATTTT. Amino acids: CATSSRTTDTDTQYF.

The chain couples TRBV6-1 to TRBJ2-7; the D call may be TRBD1 or TRBD2 (6 bases each). Germline-derived CDR1 and CDR2 are MNHNS and SASEGT. This CDR3 comprises 14 residues. The ends were cut back, 7 bases at V and 3 bases at J, with 16 bases in the middle. The CDR3 loop reads CASKGEAEFYEQYF. The CDR3 coding sequence is TGTGCCAGCAAGGGGGAGGCCGAGTTCTACGAGCAGTACTTC.

The rearrangement links TRBV7-3 to TRBJ2-1; D gene ambiguous. Trimming shortened V by 2 bases and J by 10 bases, and 15 bases separated the two germline ends. CDR3 length equals 14 residues. CDR1 is SGHTA, CDR2 FQGTGA, per germline. In nucleotides, the CDR3 is TGTGCCAGCAGCTTAGTTGAGGACCACGGGGAGCAGTTCTTC. Translated, it gives CASSLVEDHGEQFF.

The chain carries TRBV10-1 and TRBJ1-6; 9 positions agree with TRBD1. CDR1 is WNHNN, CDR2 SYGVQD, per germline (reference sequence). The CDR3 has 16 residues. Losses at the gene ends were 10 bases for V and 7 bases for J; bases not matched to a gene: 14. This CDR3 is CANKTGTGTHNSPLHF. The CDR3 bases are TGCGCCAACAAAACCGGGACAGGGACCCACAATTCACCCCTCCACTTT.

The CDR3 DNA follows: TGTGCCAGCTCACCGGCCGAGGTTCGGATAGATACGCAGTATTTT. It yields the protein CASSPAEVRIDTQYF. This chain connects TRBV18 to TRBJ2-3; D is unclear. Per germline, CDR1 KGHSH and CDR2 LQKENI. Trimming took off 3 bases at V and 5 bases at J, with 15 bases between the two ends. The CDR3 spans 15 residues. The full variable domain, its missing parts supplied by reference TRBV18 and TRBJ2-3, is NAGVMQNPRHLVRRRGQEARLRCSPMKGHSHVYWYRQLPEEGLKFMVYLQKENIIDESGMPKERFSAEFPKEGPSILRIQQVVRGDSAAYFCASSPAEVRIDTQYFGPGTRLTVL.

The chain uses TRBV19 and TRBJ1-2; no clear D gene. Between the trimmed V and J ends, which lost 9 bases and 1 base, there was a span of 18 bases. The germline CDR1 and CDR2 sequences are LNHDA and SQIVND (reference sequence). The CDR3 length is 15 residues. DNA for the CDR3: TGTGCCAGCAGCTCCCCGGGGAGGATTAACTATGGCTACACCTTC. It yields the protein CASSSPGRINYGYTF.

V usage is TRBV2 and J usage is TRBJ2-7; D is perhaps TRBD2 (7 bases). V lost 7 bases, J lost 5 bases, and 27 bases lay in between. CDR1 is SNHLY and CDR2 is FYNNEI in the germline V gene. The CDR3 totals 17 residues. CDR3 coding DNA: TGTGCCAGCACCGGGGGGCCCGACCTTTTACCCCGGGACGAGCAGTACTTC. It encodes CASTGGPDLLPRDEQYF. Full variable domain (rest looked up from reference TRBV2 and TRBJ2-7): EPEVTQTPSHQVTQMGQEVILRCVPISNHLYFYWYRQILGQKVEFLVSFYNNEISEKSEIFDDQFSVERPDGSNFTLKIRSTKLEDSAMYFCASTGGPDLLPRDEQYFGPGTRLTVT.

The genes are TRBV10-3 and TRBJ2-1, with a weak D call TRBD2 (5 bases). V dropped 11 bases and J dropped 9 bases, with 14 bases sitting between them. Germline V gene lookup returns CDR1 ENHRY and CDR2 SYGVKD. This CDR3 spans 11 amino acids. This chain's CDR3 is CASSGPFEQFF. For the CDR3, the DNA is TGTGCCTCCAGCGGTCCCTTTGAGCAGTTCTTC.

Of note for this clonotype: One end of the junction is discordant with germline, which a read error may explain. The rearrangement links TRBV5-1 to TRBJ2-7, with 9 bases aligning to TRBD1. CDR1 is SGHRS, CDR2 YFSETQ, per germline. This CDR3 region has 14 residues. Written as DNA, the CDR3 is TGTGCCAGCAGCTACCGGGACAGGGTGTACGAGCAGTACTTC. Amino acids: CASSYRDRVYEQYF.

V and J are TRBV19 and TRBJ1-6; D uncertain. Trimming pared 3 bases from V and 10 bases from J, leaving 13 bases between. Germline V CDR1 and CDR2: LNHDA, SQIVND (reference sequence). The CDR3 loop spans 14 amino acids. For the CDR3, the DNA is TGTGCCAGTAGTATCAGCGGAGTCGTGTCACCCCTCCACTTT. Translated, it gives CASSISGVVSPLHF.

This clonotype is a singleton in its sample. V gene TRBV10-1 combines with J gene TRBJ2-7; 10 nucleotides match TRBD2. This CDR3 contains 12 residues. The germline V gene encodes CDR1 WNHNN and CDR2 SYGVQD (reference sequence). The trim removed 11 bases at V and 3 bases at J, leaving 4 bases unmatched. Written as DNA, the CDR3 is TGCGCCGTACTAGCGGGGTTCTACGAGCAGTACTTC. Its translation is CAVLAGFYEQYF.

The J gene is TRBJ2-2, the V gene TRBV7-9; 7 nucleotides line up with TRBD1. Germline CDR1 reads SEHNR; CDR2 reads FQNEAQ (reference sequence). CDR3 length: 15 residues. The V gene end was trimmed by 5 bases and the J gene end by 1 base; junction bases not matched to a gene: 4. CDR3 sequence: CASSQDRMNTGELFF. The CDR3 DNA sequence: TGTGCCAGCAGCCAGGACAGGATGAACACCGGGGAGCTGTTTTTT.

The V and J genes are TRBV7-8 and TRBJ1-1; TRBD1 aligns across 8 bases. The CDR3 spans 14 residues. V shed 7 bases and J 2 bases; nucleotides not matched to a gene: 6. Looked up from germline, CDR1 is SGHVS and CDR2 is FQNEAQ. Here the CDR3 reads CASIPDRVNTEAFF. DNA for the CDR3: TGTGCCAGCATCCCGGACAGGGTCAACACTGAAGCTTTCTTT.

This chain joins TRBV5-6 and TRBJ2-5; weak D call: TRBD1 (5 bases). Germline values: CDR1 SGHDT, CDR2 YYEEEE. The V gene lost 0 bases and the J gene lost 5 bases, with 11 bases spanning the gap. The CDR3 length is 14 residues. The CDR3 reads CASSLGRVVETQYF. The DNA for the CDR3 is TGTGCCAGCAGCTTGGGCAGGGTTGTGGAGACCCAGTACTTC.

About this clonotype itself: No conserved phenylalanine or tryptophan is present at the end of the CDR3, so a read error is the likely explanation. The rearrangement uses TRBV27 and TRBJ2-1; D ambiguous. V was trimmed by 3 bases and J by 4 bases, leaving 4 bases between them. CDR3 size: 12 residues. Germline assignment: CDR1 MNHEY and CDR2 SMNVEV (reference sequence). The CDR3 coding sequence is TGTGCCAGCAGTTTTAATTACAATGAGCAGTTCCTC. Translation gives CASSFNYNEQFL.

The chain joins TRBV7-2 to TRBJ1-6; 7 positions agree with TRBD1. Germline V gene sequence: CDR1 SGHTA, CDR2 FQGNSA. With V trimmed by 5 bases and J by 7 bases, 8 bases remained unmatched. This CDR3 is built from 15 residues. DNA for the CDR3: TGTGCCAGCAGCATCCTCCGGGACAGAAATTCACCCCTCCACTTT. Translating gives CASSILRDRNSPLHF.

This clonotype was seen only a few times. The rearrangement uses TRBV5-1 and TRBJ2-7; TRBD2 matches 8 bases. V was clipped by 0 bases and J by 7 bases; unmatched bases: 12. Germline values: CDR1 SGHRS, CDR2 YFSETQ. The CDR3 sequence is 16 residues long. The CDR3 region has the DNA TGCGCCAGCAGCTTGGAAACGGGAGGGCCAGGTTTTGAGCAGTACTTC. This sequence encodes CASSLETGGPGFEQYF.

To note about this clonotype: This sequence may be a read error, since a much larger clone differs from it by one base. This CDR3 is missing its conserved last phenylalanine or tryptophan, likely due to a read error. The chain employs TRBV12-3 or TRBV12-4 and TRBJ1-2; tentatively, D is TRBD1 (6 bases). Trimming took off 5 bases at V and 3 bases at J, with 16 bases between the two ends. The CDR3 totals 15 residues. The CDR3 DNA is TGTGCCAGCAGTCCCGAGGGACAACTAGACTATGGCTACACCGTC. This translates into CASSPEGQLDYGYTV.

The J gene is TRBJ2-1, the V gene TRBV2; D remains unclear. In germline, CDR1 is SNHLY, CDR2 FYNNEI. Between the trimmed V and J ends, which lost 6 bases and 7 bases, there was a span of 4 bases. This CDR3 comprises 10 residues. In nucleotides, the CDR3 is TGTGCCAGCAGAGGGAATGAGCAGTTCTTC. Translated, it gives CASRGNEQFF. The variable domain in full, with the rest retrieved from reference TRBV2 and TRBJ2-1, is EPEVTQTPSHQVTQMGQEVILRCVPISNHLYFYWYRQILGQKVEFLVSFYNNEISEKSEIFDDQFSVERPDGSNFTLKIRSTKLEDSAMYFCASRGNEQFFGPGTRLTVL.

This clonotype has just a few counts. The chain couples TRBV20-1 to TRBJ2-7; TRBD1 or TRBD2 may be the D gene (6 bases each). The CDR3 sequence is 15 residues long. The germline V gene encodes CDR1 DFQATT and CDR2 SNEGSKA (reference sequence). The V end was cut by 4 bases, the J end by 2 bases, with 18 bases between. The CDR3 loop is CSANHRDLTAYEQYF. The CDR3 DNA sequence: TGCAGTGCTAATCACAGGGACTTGACGGCCTACGAGCAGTACTTC.